A single sample is the source of the 29 T cell receptor beta chains below, sequenced in a study of T-cell reconstitution after alpha-beta-depleted transplantation in children. The library targeted TCRbeta and was prepared with unique molecular identifiers. TCRdb reprocessed the PCR reads via MiXCR and lists one record per CDR3 protein. The sample yields over 150,000 distinct CDR3 sequences, roughly 6.5% seen once. The sequencing used PBMCs, collected before TCRalphabeta/CD19-depleted stem cell transplant. The source is a girl under two years old with combined immunodeficiency, due to receive a stem cell transplant.

This clonotype was seen ten or more times. V is TRBV11-1 and J is TRBJ1-5; 7 nucleotides match TRBD1. This CDR3 spans 18 amino acids. Trimming cost V 5 bases and J 4 bases; bases outside gene matches: 17. Germline-derived CDR1 and CDR2 are SGHAT and FQDESV (reference sequence). For the CDR3, the DNA is TGTGCCAGCAGCGGGGTGGTAGGGGGCAAACCTTCAAATCAGCCCCAGCATTTT. Protein sequence: CASSGVVGGKPSNQPQHF.

This rearrangement joins TRBV12-3 or TRBV12-4 to TRBJ2-7; TRBD1 matches 8 bases. CDR3 length equals 13 residues. Trimming cost V 6 bases and J 6 bases; bases outside gene matches: 7. The CDR3 DNA is TGTGCCAGCAGGGGGCAGGGGGCGCGCGAGCAGTACTTC. The encoded protein is CASRGQGAREQYF.

There are many counts of this clonotype. The chain couples TRBV5-1 to TRBJ2-7; D gene uncertain. The V and J ends lost 4 bases and 2 bases respectively, with 13 bases between them. Germline CDR1 SGHRS, CDR2 YFSETQ. There are 14 residues in the CDR3. CDR3 coding DNA: TGCGCCAGCAGCATAGAGGTCCTCACCTACGAGCAGTACTTC. Protein sequence: CASSIEVLTYEQYF.

This clonotype has a count of ten or more. This chain connects TRBV29-1 to TRBJ1-5; D is possibly TRBD1 (6 bases). Germline V gene lookup returns CDR1 SQVTM and CDR2 ANQGSEA. The CDR3 has 14 residues. V was clipped by 8 bases and J by 2 bases, with 16 bases between them. CDR3 sequence (DNA): TGCAGCCCTGACTGGGGGGGCGGCAATCAGCCCCAGCATTTT. Translating it yields CSPDWGGGNQPQHF.

This clonotype came up many times. This chain connects TRBV4-2 to TRBJ2-7; a weak D match, TRBD2 (5 bases). Per the germline V gene, CDR1 is LGHNA and CDR2 is YNFKEQ. This CDR3 contains 16 residues. The V end was cut by 0 bases, the J end by 1 base, with 13 bases between. The CDR3 loop is CASSQEWETPSYEQYF. In DNA, the CDR3 is TGTGCCAGCAGCCAAGAATGGGAGACTCCGTCCTACGAGCAGTACTTC.

For this clonotype: Possible read error: a much larger clone is one base away. The CDR3 does not end in the conserved phenylalanine or tryptophan, so this is likely a read error. This sequence joins TRBV3-1 and TRBJ1-1; no clear D. Germline V CDR1 and CDR2: LGHDT, YNNKEL (reference sequence). Trimming pared 6 bases from V and 5 bases from J, leaving 13 bases between. The CDR3 runs to 13 residues. CDR3 in DNA: TGTGCCAGCAGGAACTCGGTGGGTACTGAAGCTTTCTCT. This gives the protein CASRNSVGTEAFS.

This clonotype was counted between two and nine times. The V and J genes are TRBV19 and TRBJ1-5; no firm D call. This CDR3 spans 13 amino acids. V lost 0 bases, J lost 4 bases, and 4 bases lay in between. CDR1 LNHDA and CDR2 SQIVND come from the germline V gene (reference sequence). This chain's CDR3 is CASSIERNQPQHF. The CDR3 coding sequence is TGTGCCAGTAGTATAGAACGGAATCAGCCCCAGCATTTT.

This clonotype was seen at least ten times. The chain uses TRBV20-1 and TRBJ2-5; D remains ambiguous. The CDR3 has 13 residues. The germline V gene encodes CDR1 DFQATT and CDR2 SNEGSKA (reference sequence). V lost 1 base and J 11 bases, leaving 17 bases between the germline ends. CDR3 protein: CSARATSSILQYF. The DNA of the CDR3 is TGCAGTGCTAGAGCAACCTCAAGTATCCTTCAGTACTTC.

In its sample, this clonotype was seen many times. This chain links TRBV2 with TRBJ2-1; D is perhaps TRBD2 (7 bases). Germline V gene data show CDR1 as SNHLY and CDR2 as FYNNEI. Trimming shortened V by 10 bases and J by 0 bases, and 28 bases separated the two germline ends. The CDR3 extends over 19 amino acids. The CDR3 bases are TGTGCCACCAAGGGCCAAACGGGGGGCCCATCTGTCTCCTACAATGAGCAGTTCTTC. It encodes CATKGQTGGPSVSYNEQFF. The full variable domain, in which reference TRBV2 and TRBJ2-1 provide the parts outside the CDR3, is EPEVTQTPSHQVTQMGQEVILRCVPISNHLYFYWYRQILGQKVEFLVSFYNNEISEKSEIFDDQFSVERPDGSNFTLKIRSTKLEDSAMYFCATKGQTGGPSVSYNEQFFGPGTRLTVL.

This clonotype was counted many times. The chain is built from TRBV3-1 and TRBJ2-7; 9 bases line up with TRBD1. The CDR3 runs 13 residues. Per germline, CDR1 LGHDT and CDR2 YNNKEL (reference sequence). The V segment lost 4 bases and the J segment 3 bases; nucleotides outside the gene matches: 1. DNA of the CDR3: TGTGCCAGCAGCCGGGACAGGGTCTACGAGCAGTACTTC. This sequence encodes CASSRDRVYEQYF.

A few counts support this clonotype. The chain couples TRBV12-3 or TRBV12-4 to TRBJ2-1; D is undetermined. CDR3 size: 12 residues. V lost 7 bases to trimming and J lost 8 bases, with 12 bases between them. The CDR3 reads CASTIGRDEQFF. CDR3 coding DNA: TGTGCCAGCACCATCGGACGTGATGAGCAGTTCTTC.

The sample holds many counts of this clonotype. V is TRBV12-3 or TRBV12-4 and J is TRBJ2-1; D remains ambiguous. CDR3 length: 14 amino acids. With 3 bases removed from V and 2 bases from J, the gap between germline ends came to 8 bases. For the CDR3, the DNA is TGTGCCAGCAGTTTGTCGATTACCTACAATGAGCAGTTCTTC. This gives the protein CASSLSITYNEQFF.

This clonotype was recorded many times. The genes are TRBV4-3 and TRBJ2-3; D is perhaps TRBD1 or TRBD2 (5 bases each). This CDR3 spans 16 amino acids. Per the germline V gene, CDR1 is LGHNA and CDR2 is YSLEER. The V end lost 0 bases, the J end lost 1 base, and 11 bases lay between the germline ends. The CDR3 sequence is CASSQDGTGGTDTQYF. The CDR3 nucleotides are TGCGCCAGCAGCCAAGATGGGACCGGGGGCACAGATACGCAGTATTTT.

This clonotype was observed a few times. This chain connects TRBV6-2 or TRBV6-3 to TRBJ2-1; 13 positions agree with TRBD2. Germline loops: CDR1 MNHEY, CDR2 SVGEGT. Germline trimming cut 2 bases from V and 3 bases from J; bases unmatched to any gene: 4. The CDR3 spans 17 residues. DNA of the CDR3: TGTGCCAGCAGTTACCGAACTAGCGGGAGGGTCTACAATGAGCAGTTCTTC. Translated: CASSYRTSGRVYNEQFF.

This clonotype came up many times. The genes are TRBV15 and TRBJ2-7, with D perhaps being TRBD1 or TRBD2 (5 bases each). The CDR3 runs 18 residues. Germline CDR1 LNHNV, CDR2 YYDKDF (reference sequence). Trimming took 0 bases from V and 1 from J, leaving 19 bases between them. The CDR3 loop reads CATSRDNSVRDGSYEQYF. CDR3 nucleotides: TGTGCCACCAGCAGAGACAACTCAGTCCGGGACGGTTCCTACGAGCAGTACTTC.

At least ten counts were recorded for this clonotype. The chain links TRBV20-1 to TRBJ2-1; 12 bases fit TRBD2. Germline assignment: CDR1 DFQATT and CDR2 SNEGSKA (reference sequence). J was trimmed by 0 bases and V by 1 base; bases with no gene match: 7. This CDR3 comprises 18 residues. CDR3 amino acids: CSARASGGDLLSYNEQFF. In DNA form, the CDR3 reads TGCAGTGCTAGAGCTAGCGGGGGGGACCTCCTCTCCTACAATGAGCAGTTCTTC.

This clonotype came up many times. The chain has TRBV29-1 and TRBJ2-3; 9 bases map to TRBD1. The CDR3 length is 15 residues. The V gene's germline CDR1 is SQVTM and CDR2 ANQGSEA. V trimming: 1 base; J trimming: 4 bases; junction bases outside the gene matches: 6. CDR3 DNA: TGCAGCGTTGAAGGGGGACAGGGAGAATCAGATACGCAGTATTTT. Its protein is CSVEGGQGESDTQYF.

This clonotype was picked up many times. V and J are TRBV5-6 and TRBJ2-1; 8 positions match TRBD2. CDR3 length: 15 residues. Germline V gives CDR1 SGHDT, CDR2 YYEEEE. The J segment lost 3 bases and the V segment lost 4 bases, leaving 6 bases of the junction unmatched. The CDR3 protein is CASSLQLADYNEQFF. The CDR3 DNA reads as TGTGCCAGCAGCCTGCAACTAGCGGACTACAATGAGCAGTTCTTC.

In its sample, this clonotype was seen many times. The V and J genes are TRBV12-3 or TRBV12-4 and TRBJ2-7; D may match TRBD1 or TRBD2 (5 bases each). The CDR3 is made up of 13 amino acids. Deletions cut 3 bases from V and 0 bases from J, with 6 bases between. This CDR3 reads CASSFGASYEQYF. CDR3 coding DNA: TGTGCCAGCAGTTTCGGGGCCTCCTACGAGCAGTACTTC.

There are many counts of this clonotype. V usage is TRBV12-3 or TRBV12-4 and J usage is TRBJ2-7, with D tentatively TRBD2 (6 bases). V shed 8 bases and J shed 3 bases, with 17 bases lying between them. The CDR3 has 14 residues. CDR3 amino acids: CASSLRGMGYEQYF. CDR3 DNA sequence: TGTGCCAGCTCTTTACGGGGGATGGGCTACGAGCAGTACTTC.

The J gene is TRBJ1-5, the V gene TRBV7-2; 7 bases match TRBD1. The germline V gene encodes CDR1 SGHTA and CDR2 FQGNSA. J was trimmed by 0 bases and V by 4 bases; bases with no gene match: 6. The CDR3 sequence is 16 residues long. CDR3 loop: CASSSGGLYSNQPQHF. In DNA, the CDR3 is TGTGCCAGCAGCTCAGGGGGACTTTATAGCAATCAGCCCCAGCATTTT.

This clonotype was detected many times. This rearrangement joins TRBV5-1 to TRBJ2-1; D gene ambiguous. The CDR3 covers 16 residues. V lost 6 bases and J 5 bases, leaving 21 bases between the germline ends. Germline CDR1 is SGHRS and CDR2 is YFSETQ. The chain's CDR3 is CASTQLGPPGNNEQFF. CDR3 sequence (DNA): TGCGCCAGCACCCAATTGGGCCCTCCAGGCAACAATGAGCAGTTCTTC.

The genes are TRBV19 and TRBJ1-1, with 9 bases aligning to TRBD1. This CDR3 has 14 residues. The junction had 6 bases not matched to a gene; V was cut back by 7 bases and J by 3 bases. Per germline, CDR1 LNHDA and CDR2 SQIVND (reference sequence). CDR3 amino acids: CASTMGQGYTEAFF. CDR3 DNA: TGTGCCAGTACCATGGGACAGGGTTACACTGAAGCTTTCTTT.

This clonotype was seen at least ten times. The CDR3: CASSSPTDRATGELFF. CDR3 DNA sequence: TGTGCCAGCAGCTCGCCTACCGACAGGGCCACCGGGGAGCTGTTTTTT. V gene TRBV7-6 combines with J gene TRBJ2-2; TRBD1 aligns across 7 bases. The CDR3 loop spans 16 amino acids. The germline V gene has CDR1 SGHVS and CDR2 FNYEAQ. The trim removed 4 bases at V and 4 bases at J, leaving 9 bases unmatched. Filled out from reference TRBV7-6 and TRBJ2-2, the complete variable domain reads GAGVSQSPRYKVTKRGQDVALRCDPISGHVSLYWYRQALGQGPEFLTYFNYEAQQDKSGLPNDRFSAERPEGSISTLTIQRTEQRDSAMYRCASSSPTDRATGELFFGEGSRLTVL.

This clonotype occurred many times. This chain connects TRBV5-8 to TRBJ2-1; no clear D. Deletions cut 4 bases from V and 0 bases from J, with 11 bases between. This CDR3 has 15 residues. Germline V gene lookup returns CDR1 SGHTS and CDR2 YDEGEE. The CDR3 DNA reads TGTGCCAGCAGCATAGCCCTGAGCTCCTACAATGAGCAGTTCTTC. As protein: CASSIALSSYNEQFF.

This clonotype showed up many times. CDR3 in amino acids: CSVVGGGAIGETQYF. CDR3 DNA sequence: TGCAGCGTTGTGGGCGGGGGGGCGATCGGTGAGACCCAGTACTTC. J is TRBJ2-5 and V is TRBV29-1; 9 bases are shared with TRBD2. Germline CDR1 is SQVTM and CDR2 is ANQGSEA. Trimming took 4 bases from V and 5 from J; bases not matched to a gene: 11. The CDR3 spans 15 residues.

This clonotype was recorded many times. The chain recombines TRBV13 with TRBJ2-7, with D possibly TRBD1 on 6 matching bases. V lost 5 bases and J lost 3, with 14 bases in between. The germline CDR1 and CDR2 sequences are PRHDT and FYEKMQ (reference sequence). The CDR3 extends over 14 amino acids. The CDR3 nucleotides read TGTGCCAGCAGCCAGATGGGACATGTCTACGAGCAGTACTTC. The encoded protein is CASSQMGHVYEQYF. Together with reference TRBV13 and TRBJ2-7, the CDR3 gives the full variable domain: AAGVIQSPRHLIKEKRETATLKCYPIPRHDTVYWYQQGPGQDPQFLISFYEKMQSDKGSIPDRFSAQQFSDYHSELNMSSLELGDSALYFCASSQMGHVYEQYFGPGTRLTVT.

Many counts were recorded for this clonotype. V usage is TRBV15 and J usage is TRBJ2-7; D unresolved. Germline V lookup: CDR1 LNHNV, CDR2 YYDKDF (reference sequence). V lost 1 base and J 0 bases, leaving 10 bases between the germline ends. The CDR3 spans 15 residues. DNA of the CDR3: TGTGCCACCAGCAGAGCCTATGGGTCCTCCTACGAGCAGTACTTC. Its protein is CATSRAYGSSYEQYF.

There are many counts of this clonotype. This chain connects TRBV29-1 to TRBJ2-7; D unclear. The CDR3 sequence is 14 residues long. Trimming left V 6 bases short and J 4 bases short, with 19 bases between. Looked up from germline, CDR1 is SQVTM and CDR2 is ANQGSEA. CDR3 residues: CSVGNTADQYEQYF. CDR3 bases: TGCAGCGTGGGAAATACGGCGGATCAGTACGAGCAGTACTTC.